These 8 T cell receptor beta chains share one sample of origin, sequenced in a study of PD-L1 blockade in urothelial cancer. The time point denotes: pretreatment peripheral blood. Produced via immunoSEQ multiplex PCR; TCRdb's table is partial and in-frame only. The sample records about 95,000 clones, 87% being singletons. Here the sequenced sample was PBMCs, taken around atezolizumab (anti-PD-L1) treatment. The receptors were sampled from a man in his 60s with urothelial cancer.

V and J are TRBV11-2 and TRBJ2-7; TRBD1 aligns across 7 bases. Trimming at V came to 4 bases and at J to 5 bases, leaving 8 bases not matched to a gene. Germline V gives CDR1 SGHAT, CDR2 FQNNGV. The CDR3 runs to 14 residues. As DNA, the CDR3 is TGTGCCAGCAGCTATAGACAGGGAACGGACGAGCAGTACTTC. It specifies CASSYRQGTDEQYF.

CDR3 sequence (DNA): TGTGCCACCAGCAGAGGCTCTAGCGGGGACTCCTACGAGCAGTACTTC. Its protein product is CATSRGSSGDSYEQYF. The rearrangement links TRBV15 to TRBJ2-7; 9 nucleotides line up with TRBD2. The CDR3 extends over 16 amino acids. Germline trimming cut 1 base from V and 0 bases from J; bases unmatched to any gene: 4. From germline, CDR1 is LNHNV and CDR2 YYDKDF (reference sequence).

The CDR3: CASSLISGIYEQYF. For the CDR3, the DNA is TGCGCCAGCAGCTTGATTAGCGGGATATACGAGCAGTACTTC. This chain connects TRBV5-1 to TRBJ2-7; 8 nucleotides agree with TRBD2. V lost 1 base to trimming and J lost 4 bases; unmatched junction nucleotides: 4. The CDR3 loop spans 14 amino acids. Germline V gene sequence: CDR1 SGHRS, CDR2 YFSETQ.

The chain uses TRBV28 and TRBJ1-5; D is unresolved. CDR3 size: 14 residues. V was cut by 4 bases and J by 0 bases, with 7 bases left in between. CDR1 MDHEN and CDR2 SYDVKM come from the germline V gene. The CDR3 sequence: CASSSGHSNQPQHF. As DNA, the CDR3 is TGTGCCAGCAGTTCAGGTCATAGCAATCAGCCCCAGCATTTT.

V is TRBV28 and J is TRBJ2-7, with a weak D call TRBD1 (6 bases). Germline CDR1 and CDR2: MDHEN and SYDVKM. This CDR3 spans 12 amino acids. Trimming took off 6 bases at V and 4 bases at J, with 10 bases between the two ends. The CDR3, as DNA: TGTGCCAGCAGACTAACAGGGTACGAGCAGTACTTC. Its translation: CASRLTGYEQYF.

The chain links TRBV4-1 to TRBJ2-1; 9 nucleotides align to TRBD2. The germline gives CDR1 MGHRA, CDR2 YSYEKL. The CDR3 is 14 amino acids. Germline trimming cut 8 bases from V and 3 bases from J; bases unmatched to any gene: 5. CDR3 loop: CASSLAGLYNEQFF. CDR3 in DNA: TGCGCCAGCTCACTAGCGGGCCTCTACAATGAGCAGTTCTTC.

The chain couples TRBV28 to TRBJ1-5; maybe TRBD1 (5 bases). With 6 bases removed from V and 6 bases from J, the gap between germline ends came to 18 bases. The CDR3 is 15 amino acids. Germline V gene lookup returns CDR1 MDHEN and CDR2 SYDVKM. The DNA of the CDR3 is TGTGCCAGCAGATCCCAGACAGTTTACACTCAGCCCCAGCATTTT. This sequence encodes CASRSQTVYTQPQHF. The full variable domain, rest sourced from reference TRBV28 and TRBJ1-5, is DVKVTQSSRYLVKRTGEKVFLECVQDMDHENMFWYRQDPGLGLRLIYFSYDVKMKEKGDIPEGYSVSREKKERFSLILESASTNQTSMYLCASRSQTVYTQPQHFGDGTRLSIL.

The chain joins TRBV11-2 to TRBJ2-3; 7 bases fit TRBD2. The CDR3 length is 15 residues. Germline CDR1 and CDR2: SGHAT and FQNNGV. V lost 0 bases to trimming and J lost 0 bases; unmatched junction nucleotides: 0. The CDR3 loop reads CASSLDGGSTDTQYF. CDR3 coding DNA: TGTGCCAGCAGCTTAGACGGGGGGAGCACAGATACGCAGTATTTT.